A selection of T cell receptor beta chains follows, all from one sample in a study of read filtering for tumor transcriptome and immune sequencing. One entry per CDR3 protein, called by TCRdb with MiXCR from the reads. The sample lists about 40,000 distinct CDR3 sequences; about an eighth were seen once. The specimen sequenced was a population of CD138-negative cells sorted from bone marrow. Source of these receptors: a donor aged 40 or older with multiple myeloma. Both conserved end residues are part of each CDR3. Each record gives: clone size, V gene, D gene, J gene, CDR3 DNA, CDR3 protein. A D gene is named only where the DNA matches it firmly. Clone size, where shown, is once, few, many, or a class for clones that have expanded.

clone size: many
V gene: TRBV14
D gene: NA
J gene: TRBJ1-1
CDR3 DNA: TGTGCCAGCAGCCCCCGGGGCAGGGGAGCCACTGAAGCTTTCTTT
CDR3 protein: CASSPRGRGATEAFF

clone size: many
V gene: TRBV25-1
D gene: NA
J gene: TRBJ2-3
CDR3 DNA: TGTGCCAGCAGTTTTCCGGGAGAGACAGATACGCAGTATTTT
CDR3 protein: CASSFPGETDTQYF

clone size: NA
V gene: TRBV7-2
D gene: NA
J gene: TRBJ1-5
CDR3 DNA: TGTGCCAGCAGCCCATGGGGGAATCAGCCCCAGCATTTT
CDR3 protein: CASSPWGNQPQHF

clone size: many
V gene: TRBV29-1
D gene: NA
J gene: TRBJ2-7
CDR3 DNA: TGCAGCGTTGAGGAGGGGGGGGAGCAGTACTTC
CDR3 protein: CSVEEGGEQYF

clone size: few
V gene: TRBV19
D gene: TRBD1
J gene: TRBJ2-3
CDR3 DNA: TGTGCCAGTAGCATCGGACAGGGTCCCGGAGATACGCAGTATTTT
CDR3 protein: CASSIGQGPGDTQYF

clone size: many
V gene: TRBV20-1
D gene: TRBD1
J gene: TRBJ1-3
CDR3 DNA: TGCAGTGCTAGAGGGACAGGGTCTGGAAACACCATATATTTT
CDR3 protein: CSARGTGSGNTIYF

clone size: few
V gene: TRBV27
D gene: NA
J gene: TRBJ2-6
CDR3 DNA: TGTGCCAGCAGTCTTAGGGGATCTGGGGCCAACGTCCTGACTTTC
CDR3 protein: CASSLRGSGANVLTF

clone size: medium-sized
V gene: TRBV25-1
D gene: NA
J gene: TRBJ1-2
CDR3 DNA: TGTGCCAGCAGTGAATATGACAGAGCCTATGGCTACACCTTC
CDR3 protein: CASSEYDRAYGYTF

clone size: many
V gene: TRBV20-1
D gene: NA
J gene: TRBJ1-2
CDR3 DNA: TGCAGTGCTAGAGATCTTGGCCTGCAAGGCTACACCTTC
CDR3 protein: CSARDLGLQGYTF

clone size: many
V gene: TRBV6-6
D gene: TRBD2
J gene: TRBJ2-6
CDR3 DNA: TGTGCCAGCAGCGGAGGGACTAGCGGGCCCTCTGGGGCCAACGTCCTGACTTTC
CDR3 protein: CASSGGTSGPSGANVLTF

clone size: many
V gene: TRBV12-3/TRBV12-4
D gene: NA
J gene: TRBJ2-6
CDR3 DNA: TGTGCCAGCAGCGGGACGGTAAAAGACTCTGGGGCCAACGTCCTGACTTTC
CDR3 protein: CASSGTVKDSGANVLTF

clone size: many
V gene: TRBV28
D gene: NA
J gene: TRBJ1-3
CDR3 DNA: TGTGCCAGCAGTAAATTCGTCGGGTCTCTCGGAAACACCATATATTTT
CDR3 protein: CASSKFVGSLGNTIYF

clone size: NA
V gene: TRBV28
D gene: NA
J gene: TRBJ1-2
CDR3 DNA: TGTGCCAGTAGACGTCCGAGAGGGACATCAATACTCTATGGCTACACGTTC
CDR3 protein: CASRRPRGTSILYGYTF